A single sample gave rise to the 28 T cell receptor beta chains below, sequenced in a study of T cell repertoires in cytomegalovirus infection. MiXCR, run by TCRdb on the reads, gives a single entry per CDR3 protein. This sample has around 300,000 distinct CDR3 sequences, with around 25% found just once. Sequenced material: PBMCs. These receptors were obtained from a human donor in good health (CMV status not recorded). Some clones in this sample may be carry-over from other donors' samples.

This clonotype was seen repeatedly, ten times or more. The CDR3 loop reads CASYQGAWVTEAFF. CDR3 nucleotides: TGTGCCAGTTATCAGGGGGCCTGGGTCACTGAAGCTTTCTTT. J is TRBJ1-1 and V is TRBV28; 8 positions agree with TRBD1. CDR1 is MDHEN, CDR2 SYDVKM, per germline. This CDR3 has 14 residues. V gave up 9 bases and J gave up 4 bases; unmatched junction bases: 10.

This clonotype turned up a few times. The chain carries TRBV12-3 or TRBV12-4 and TRBJ1-5; D gene uncertain. With 7 bases removed from V and 1 base from J, the gap between germline ends came to 5 bases. The CDR3 length is 12 residues. CDR3 sequence (DNA): TGTGCCAGCACCACAAGCAATCAGCCCCAGCATTTT. Encoded protein: CASTTSNQPQHF.

The J gene is TRBJ1-6, the V gene TRBV12-3 or TRBV12-4; D may be TRBD1 (5 bases). Trimming took 6 bases from V and 5 from J, leaving 11 bases between them. The CDR3 runs to 14 residues. CDR3 coding DNA: TGTGCCAGCAGGGGGGGACGGAATAATTCACCCCTCCACTTT. Its protein product is CASRGGRNNSPLHF.

V is TRBV3-1 and J is TRBJ2-1; a possible D gene is TRBD2 (7 bases). Germline V lookup: CDR1 LGHDT, CDR2 YNNKEL (reference sequence). Trimming took 1 base from V and 5 from J, leaving 15 bases between them. The CDR3 has 16 residues. CDR3 sequence (DNA): TGTGCCAGCAGCCAAGGGCCACAGGGAGGGAACAATGAGCAGTTCTTC. This encodes CASSQGPQGGNNEQFF.

The chain uses TRBV29-1 and TRBJ2-1; weak D call: TRBD2 (5 bases). Per the germline V gene, CDR1 is SQVTM and CDR2 is ANQGSEA. The CDR3 extends over 13 amino acids. The ends were cut back, 5 bases at V and 7 bases at J, with 15 bases in the middle. The CDR3 spells CSVRLGRGNEQFF. CDR3 in DNA: TGCAGCGTTAGACTGGGGAGAGGGAATGAGCAGTTCTTC.

This clonotype occurred a few times. The rearrangement links TRBV11-2 to TRBJ2-5; the D gene is possibly TRBD1 (6 bases). This CDR3 contains 12 residues. Germline V CDR1 and CDR2: SGHAT, FQNNGV. CDR3 sequence reads: CATARGGETQYF. The CDR3 nucleotides read TGTGCAACCGCCAGGGGTGGAGAGACCCAGTACTTC.

This clonotype was counted many times. This chain joins TRBV7-9 and TRBJ1-2; possibly TRBD1 for D (6 bases). This CDR3 has 15 residues. Germline CDR1 reads SEHNR; CDR2 reads FQNEAQ (reference sequence). Trimming took off 4 bases at V and 4 bases at J, with 16 bases between the two ends. CDR3 coding DNA: TGTGCCAGCAGCTCCGGTACGGCGGGGGCCTATGGCTACACCTTC. As protein: CASSSGTAGAYGYTF.

The chain recombines TRBV29-1 with TRBJ1-4, with TRBD1 as a possible D gene (5 bases). The length of the CDR3 is 13 residues. Trimming took 2 bases from V and 6 from J, leaving 10 bases between them. Germline V gene sequence: CDR1 SQVTM, CDR2 ANQGSEA. The CDR3 coding sequence is TGCAGCGTTGAAAGGGGCTCCTATGAAAAACTGTTTTTT. Residues: CSVERGSYEKLFF. The variable domain in full, with the rest retrieved from reference TRBV29-1 and TRBJ1-4, is SAVISQKPSRDICQRGTSLTIQCQVDSQVTMMFWYRQQPGQSLTLIATANQGSEATYESGFVIDKFPISRPNLTFSTLTVSNMSPEDSSIYLCSVERGSYEKLFFGSGTQLSVL.

V is TRBV28 and J is TRBJ2-4; TRBD1 matches at 9 bases. Germline V gene lookup returns CDR1 MDHEN and CDR2 SYDVKM. After removal of 5 bases from V and 9 bases from J, the junction contained 5 bases not matched to a gene. The CDR3 totals 13 residues. Here the CDR3 DNA reads TGTGCCAGCAGTCCGGACAGGGGAAGCATTCAGTACTTC. Translating gives CASSPDRGSIQYF.

Ten or more counts support this clonotype. This chain links TRBV7-6 with TRBJ2-3; 8 bases are shared with TRBD2. Germline V lookup: CDR1 SGHVS, CDR2 FNYEAQ. This CDR3 is 17 amino acids long. Unmatched junction bases numbered 5, after V lost 0 bases and J lost 0 bases. Here the CDR3 DNA reads TGTGCCAGCAGCTTAGCAGTGGCTAGCGGGAGCACAGATACGCAGTATTTT. Translation: CASSLAVASGSTDTQYF.

This clonotype has more than one count but fewer than ten. The V gene is TRBV28, the J gene TRBJ2-2; tentatively, D is TRBD1 or TRBD2 (5 bases each). V was shortened by 3 bases and J by 0 bases, with 11 bases between the two germline ends. CDR3 length equals 16 residues. Germline assignment: CDR1 MDHEN and CDR2 SYDVKM. Here the CDR3 DNA reads TGTGCCAGCAGTTTCTCGGGACGGTCGAACACCGGGGAGCTGTTTTTT. It is translated as CASSFSGRSNTGELFF. The full variable domain, with the rest looked up from reference TRBV28 and TRBJ2-2, is DVKVTQSSRYLVKRTGEKVFLECVQDMDHENMFWYRQDPGLGLRLIYFSYDVKMKEKGDIPEGYSVSREKKERFSLILESASTNQTSMYLCASSFSGRSNTGELFFGEGSRLTVL.

V and J are TRBV20-1 and TRBJ1-1; TRBD1 matches at 7 bases. Trimming cost V 0 bases and J 2 bases; bases outside gene matches: 12. Germline V lookup: CDR1 DFQATT, CDR2 SNEGSKA (reference sequence). This CDR3 contains 17 residues. As DNA, the CDR3 is TGCAGTGCTAGAGATTCTGGGACCGGGACAGCAAACACTGAAGCTTTCTTT. Translated: CSARDSGTGTANTEAFF.

CDR3 nucleotide sequence: TGTGCCACCAGCGAGGGGTTTAGTGGGGCTTCGAACATTCAGTACTTC. Amino acids: CATSEGFSGASNIQYF. The chain couples TRBV15 to TRBJ2-4; D is possibly TRBD1 or TRBD2 (5 bases each). Per germline, CDR1 LNHNV and CDR2 YYDKDF (reference sequence). Trimming removed 5 bases from V and 7 bases from J, with 21 bases in between. CDR3 length: 16 amino acids.

The chain carries TRBV12-3 or TRBV12-4 and TRBJ2-3, with D tentatively TRBD2 (6 bases). V lost 11 bases to trimming and J lost 2 bases, with 20 bases between them. The CDR3 is made up of 15 amino acids. CDR3 nucleotides: TGTGCCGGCAAAAGGGCGGGAACCTCCACAGATACGCAGTATTTT. Translated: CAGKRAGTSTDTQYF.

This clonotype was found a few times. The chain combines TRBV28 with TRBJ1-2, with D possibly matching TRBD1 (5 bases). Trimming removed 3 bases from V and 5 bases from J, with 13 bases in between. This CDR3 has 14 residues. CDR1 and CDR2 (germline): MDHEN, SYDVKM. CDR3 sequence reads: CASSLGRVYYGYTF. Written as DNA, the CDR3 is TGTGCCAGCAGTTTGGGCAGGGTTTATTATGGCTACACCTTC.

The chain has TRBV10-3 and TRBJ2-5; D not certain. V shed 2 bases and J shed 2 bases, with 18 bases lying between them. Germline V gene data show CDR1 as ENHRY and CDR2 as SYGVKD. The CDR3 length is 17 residues. The CDR3, as DNA: TGTGCCATCAGTGAGACGAGGCTTTCGACGACACAAGAGACCCAGTACTTC. Protein sequence: CAISETRLSTTQETQYF.

The chain recombines TRBV28 with TRBJ1-4; 11 positions agree with TRBD1. Germline CDR1 is MDHEN and CDR2 is SYDVKM. J gave up 10 bases and V 1 base, and 11 bases lay outside the gene matches. The CDR3 has 17 amino acids. CDR3: CASSLSLSLGTGGKLFF. The CDR3 DNA follows: TGTGCCAGCAGTTTATCCCTCTCCTTGGGGACAGGGGGAAAACTGTTTTTT.

The chain carries TRBV28 and TRBJ2-7; TRBD1 is a possible D gene (6 bases). This CDR3 has 15 amino acids. The germline V gene encodes CDR1 MDHEN and CDR2 SYDVKM. Trimming took off 3 bases at V and 0 bases at J, with 12 bases between the two ends. Written as DNA, the CDR3 is TGTGCCAGCAGTTTCCTGAGGGGGAGCTCCTACGAGCAGTACTTC. Protein: CASSFLRGSSYEQYF.

This clonotype has more than one count but fewer than ten. The V gene is TRBV6-1, the J gene TRBJ2-6; no definite D call. V lost 4 bases and J 0 bases, leaving 7 bases between the germline ends. This CDR3 spans 15 amino acids. Germline CDR1 and CDR2: MNHNS and SASEGT. The chain's CDR3 is CASSVQSSGANVLTF. The CDR3, as DNA: TGTGCCAGCAGTGTACAGAGCTCTGGGGCCAACGTCCTGACTTTC.

The rearrangement links TRBV10-3 to TRBJ2-7; 9 bases match TRBD1. This CDR3 comprises 13 residues. Germline CDR1 and CDR2: ENHRY and SYGVKD. V shed 4 bases and J 6 bases; nucleotides not matched to a gene: 4. CDR3 coding DNA: TGTGCCATCAGTGGGGGGACAGGGTTCGAGCAGTACTTC. Encoded protein: CAISGGTGFEQYF.

This clonotype showed up just a few times. J is TRBJ1-1 and V is TRBV28; D is perhaps TRBD1 (5 bases). Trimming removed 3 bases from V and 4 bases from J, with 9 bases in between. Germline loops: CDR1 MDHEN, CDR2 SYDVKM. CDR3 length: 13 amino acids. Here the CDR3 DNA reads TGTGCCAGCAGTTTGGGGGTGGCCACTGAAGCTTTCTTT. It encodes CASSLGVATEAFF.

This clonotype was recorded a few times. The chain links TRBV6-6 to TRBJ1-1; the D gene is possibly TRBD1 (6 bases). CDR3 length: 14 residues. Trimming removed 7 bases at V and 5 bases at J, with 17 bases between. The V gene's germline CDR1 is MNHNY and CDR2 SVGAGI (reference sequence). The CDR3 sequence: CASTLGGQGTEAFF. The CDR3 DNA follows: TGTGCCAGCACCCTCGGGGGGCAAGGAACTGAAGCTTTCTTT.

This clonotype was counted many times. The rearrangement uses TRBV5-6 and TRBJ2-4; D remains ambiguous. The germline V and J ends were trimmed by 3 bases and 9 bases, with 22 bases remaining between them. Germline CDR1 is SGHDT and CDR2 is YYEEEE. The CDR3 is 16 amino acids. CDR3 protein: CASSSTGPPVQGIQYF. In nucleotides, the CDR3 is TGTGCCAGCAGCTCCACCGGGCCCCCGGTCCAAGGCATTCAGTACTTC.

This clonotype was counted at least ten times. The rearrangement links TRBV6-1 to TRBJ1-1, with 8 bases fitting TRBD1. V dropped 6 bases and J dropped 4; count of bases not matched to a gene: 10. CDR1 and CDR2 from the germline V gene are MNHNS and SASEGT. The length of the CDR3 is 15 residues. The CDR3 reads CASSYETGGGTEAFF. DNA for the CDR3: TGTGCCAGCAGCTACGAAACAGGGGGTGGCACTGAAGCTTTCTTT.

The chain employs TRBV7-3 and TRBJ1-1; a weak D match, TRBD1 (6 bases). The V gene lost 2 bases and the J gene lost 8 bases, with 18 bases spanning the gap. The CDR3 totals 15 residues. The germline CDR1 and CDR2 sequences are SGHTA and FQGTGA. This CDR3 reads CASSLFRDIGGEAFF. The CDR3, as DNA: TGTGCCAGCAGCTTATTCCGGGACATAGGAGGAGAAGCTTTCTTT.

The chain carries TRBV28 and TRBJ2-2, with 7 bases fitting TRBD2. Germline lookup yields CDR1 MDHEN and CDR2 SYDVKM. With 7 bases clipped from V and 1 base from J, the junction kept 12 bases outside the gene matches. The CDR3 spans 17 residues. DNA for the CDR3: TGTGCCAGCACCACACTAGCGCTCAAAAGGAACACCGGGGAGCTGTTTTTT. This translates into CASTTLALKRNTGELFF.

This clonotype was picked up a small number of times. The CDR3 DNA follows: TGTGCCAGCAATCTTCAGCCCCAGCATTTT. It encodes CASNLQPQHF. The rearrangement links TRBV6-6 to TRBJ1-5; D gene uncertain. The CDR3 contains 10 residues. Per germline, CDR1 MNHNY and CDR2 SVGAGI (reference sequence). V dropped 7 bases and J dropped 6 bases, with 4 bases sitting between them.

The V and J genes are TRBV18 and TRBJ1-2, with 12 bases fitting TRBD1. Germline CDR1 reads KGHSH; CDR2 reads LQKENI. The CDR3 loop spans 15 amino acids. The ends lost 3 bases at V and 6 bases at J; junction bases unmatched: 5. CDR3 protein: CASSPSGTGGNGYTF. DNA for the CDR3: TGTGCCAGCTCACCCTCCGGGACAGGGGGCAATGGCTACACCTTC.